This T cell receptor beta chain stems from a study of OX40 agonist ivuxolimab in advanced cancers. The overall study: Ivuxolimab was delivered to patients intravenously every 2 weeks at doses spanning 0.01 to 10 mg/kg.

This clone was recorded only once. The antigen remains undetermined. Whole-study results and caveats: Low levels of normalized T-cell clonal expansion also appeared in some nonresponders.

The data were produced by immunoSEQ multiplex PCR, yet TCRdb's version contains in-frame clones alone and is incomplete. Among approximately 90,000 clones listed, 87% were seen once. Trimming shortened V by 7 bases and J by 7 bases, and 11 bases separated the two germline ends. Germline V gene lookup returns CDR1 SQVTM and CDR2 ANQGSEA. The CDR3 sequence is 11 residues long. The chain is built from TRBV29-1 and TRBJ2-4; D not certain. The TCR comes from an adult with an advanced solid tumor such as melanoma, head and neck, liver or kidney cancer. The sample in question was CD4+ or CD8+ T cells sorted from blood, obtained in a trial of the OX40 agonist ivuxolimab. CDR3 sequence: CSALSGNIQYF. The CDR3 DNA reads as TGCAGCGCTCTTAGTGGGAACATTCAGTACTTC. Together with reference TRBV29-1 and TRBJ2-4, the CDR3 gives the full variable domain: SAVISQKPSRDICQRGTSLTIQCQVDSQVTMMFWYRQQPGQSLTLIATANQGSEATYESGFVIDKFPISRPNLTFSTLTVSNMSPEDSSIYLCSALSGNIQYFGAGTRLSVL.